A single T cell receptor beta chain is shown here with its context. This sample was included in a study of blood T cell repertoires in COVID-19. The CDR3 totals 16 residues. Sequenced by immunoSEQ multiplex PCR; TCRdb stores in-frame clones only, minus some. The sample yields hundreds of thousands of clones, more than 85% seen once. V is TRBV21-1 and J is TRBJ2-7; TRBD2, the table's D call, was not compared with the DNA. TRBV21-1 is labeled a pseudogene. The sequencing input was peripheral blood. The receptor comes from a man aged 65 to 79 with acute or convalescent COVID-19. The CDR3 sequence: CASSPRTSGRNYEQYF. Here the CDR3 DNA reads TGTGCCAGCAGCCCCCGGACTAGCGGGAGGAACTACGAGCAGTACTTC.